These T cell receptor beta chains were read from a single sample in a study of Graves' ophthalmopathy and Graves' hyperthyroidism. TCRdb independently ran MiXCR on the multiplex PCR reads; one entry per CDR3 protein. The sample gives about 400,000 distinct CDR3 sequences, 15% of which show up once; about 7.3% is in the top ten. Sequenced: peripheral blood. The receptors originated from a woman aged 18-29 years with stable Graves' hyperthyroidism. The CDR3 runs from the conserved cysteine through the conserved F or W. Fields, in order: clone size, D gene, CDR3 length, V gene, J gene, CDR3 protein, CDR3 DNA. D genes are given only for firm matches. Some rows mark clone size as missing; the rest say once, few, many or name a class of expanded clone.

clone size: many
D gene: -
CDR3 length: 13
V gene: TRBV2
J gene: TRBJ2-2
CDR3 protein: CASLQRNTGELFF
CDR3 DNA: TGTGCCAGCCTACAGAGGAACACCGGGGAGCTGTTTTTT

clone size: -
D gene: -
CDR3 length: 16
V gene: TRBV4-1
J gene: TRBJ2-7
CDR3 protein: CASSQPTRSLGYEQYF
CDR3 DNA: TGCGCCAGCAGCCAACCCACCCGGTCATTGGGCTACGAGCAGTACTTC

clone size: many
D gene: -
CDR3 length: 14
V gene: TRBV12-3/TRBV12-4
J gene: TRBJ1-3
CDR3 protein: CASSLYTSGNTIYF
CDR3 DNA: TGTGCCAGCAGTTTGTATACCTCTGGAAACACCATATATTTT

clone size: many
D gene: TRBD1
CDR3 length: 14
V gene: TRBV27
J gene: TRBJ2-5
CDR3 protein: CASSSTGVWETQYF
CDR3 DNA: TGTGCCAGCAGTTCGACAGGGGTCTGGGAGACCCAGTACTTC

clone size: -
D gene: -
CDR3 length: 16
V gene: TRBV6-5
J gene: TRBJ1-6
CDR3 protein: CASSYSGGSYNSPLHF
CDR3 DNA: TGTGCCAGCAGTTACTCTGGGGGCTCCTATAATTCACCCCTCCACTTT

clone size: many
D gene: -
CDR3 length: 12
V gene: TRBV12-3/TRBV12-4
J gene: TRBJ1-1
CDR3 protein: CASSMGGIEAFF
CDR3 DNA: TGTGCCAGCAGCATGGGGGGGATTGAAGCTTTCTTT

clone size: many
D gene: -
CDR3 length: 15
V gene: TRBV6-1
J gene: TRBJ1-2
CDR3 protein: CASSENRTPAYGYTF
CDR3 DNA: TGTGCCAGCAGTGAAAATAGGACACCGGCCTATGGCTACACCTTC

clone size: -
D gene: -
CDR3 length: 13
V gene: TRBV7-2
J gene: TRBJ2-2
CDR3 protein: CASRRQVTGELFF
CDR3 DNA: TGTGCCAGCAGGCGTCAGGTCACCGGGGAGCTGTTTTTT

clone size: -
D gene: -
CDR3 length: 15
V gene: TRBV12-3/TRBV12-4
J gene: TRBJ1-1
CDR3 protein: CASSLGAGTNTEAFF
CDR3 DNA: TGTGCCAGCAGTTTAGGGGCAGGGACGAACACTGAAGCTTTCTTT

clone size: many
D gene: -
CDR3 length: 16
V gene: TRBV12-3/TRBV12-4
J gene: TRBJ2-4
CDR3 protein: CASSLETVLAKNIQYF
CDR3 DNA: TGTGCCAGCAGTTTAGAGACAGTACTAGCCAAAAACATTCAGTACTTC

clone size: -
D gene: -
CDR3 length: 15
V gene: TRBV12-3/TRBV12-4
J gene: TRBJ2-2
CDR3 protein: CASSFAAVNTGELFF
CDR3 DNA: TGTGCCAGCAGTTTCGCAGCTGTAAACACCGGGGAGCTGTTTTTT